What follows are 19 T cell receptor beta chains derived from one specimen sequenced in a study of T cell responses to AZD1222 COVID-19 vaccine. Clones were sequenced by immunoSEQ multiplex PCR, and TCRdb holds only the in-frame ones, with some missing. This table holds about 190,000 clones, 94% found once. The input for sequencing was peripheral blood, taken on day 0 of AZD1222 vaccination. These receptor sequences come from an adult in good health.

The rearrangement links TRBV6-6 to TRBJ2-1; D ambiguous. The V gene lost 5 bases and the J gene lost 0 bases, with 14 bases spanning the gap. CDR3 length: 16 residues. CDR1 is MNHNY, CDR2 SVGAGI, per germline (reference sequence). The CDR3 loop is CASSRIGKRSYNEQFF. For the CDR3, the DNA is TGTGCCAGCAGTCGAATAGGGAAACGCTCCTACAATGAGCAGTTCTTC.

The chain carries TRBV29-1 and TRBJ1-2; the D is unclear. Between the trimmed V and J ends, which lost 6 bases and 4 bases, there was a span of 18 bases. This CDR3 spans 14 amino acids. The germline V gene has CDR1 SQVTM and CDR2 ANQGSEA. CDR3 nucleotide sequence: TGCAGCGTGGATGAGGCAGGTGGATCCTATGGCTACACCTTC. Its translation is CSVDEAGGSYGYTF.

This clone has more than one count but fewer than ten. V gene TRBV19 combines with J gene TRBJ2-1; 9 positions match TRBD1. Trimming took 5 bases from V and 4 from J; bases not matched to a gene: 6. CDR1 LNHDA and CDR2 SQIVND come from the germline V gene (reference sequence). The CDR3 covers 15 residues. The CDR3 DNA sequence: TGTGCCAGTAGTCGAGGACAGGGGAGGTACAATGAGCAGTTCTTC. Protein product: CASSRGQGRYNEQFF.

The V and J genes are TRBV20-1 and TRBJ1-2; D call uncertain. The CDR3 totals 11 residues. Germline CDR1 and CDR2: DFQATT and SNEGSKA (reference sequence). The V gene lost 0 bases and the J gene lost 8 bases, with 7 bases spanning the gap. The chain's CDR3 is CSARDHPGYTF. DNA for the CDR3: TGCAGTGCTAGAGATCACCCAGGCTACACCTTC.

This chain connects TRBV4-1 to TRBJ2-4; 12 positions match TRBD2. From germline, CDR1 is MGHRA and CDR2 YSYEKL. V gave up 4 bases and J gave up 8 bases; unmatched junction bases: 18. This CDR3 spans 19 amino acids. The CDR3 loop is CASSLLPGLAGGPGDIQYF. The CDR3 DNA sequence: TGCGCCAGCAGCCTCCTGCCTGGGCTAGCGGGAGGGCCTGGAGACATTCAGTACTTC.

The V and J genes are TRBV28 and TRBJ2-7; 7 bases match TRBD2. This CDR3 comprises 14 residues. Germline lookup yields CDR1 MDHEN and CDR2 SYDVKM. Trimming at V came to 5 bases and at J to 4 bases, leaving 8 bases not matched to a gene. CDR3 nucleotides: TGTGCCAGCAGTATCCGGAGCGGGGATTACGAGCAGTACTTC. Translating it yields CASSIRSGDYEQYF.

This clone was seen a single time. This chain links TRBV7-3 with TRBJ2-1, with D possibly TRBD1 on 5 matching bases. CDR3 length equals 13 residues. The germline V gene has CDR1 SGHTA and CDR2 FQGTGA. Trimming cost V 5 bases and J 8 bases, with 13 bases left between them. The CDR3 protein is CASSTLRGDEQFF. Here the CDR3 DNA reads TGTGCCAGCAGCACACTTAGGGGCGATGAGCAGTTCTTC.

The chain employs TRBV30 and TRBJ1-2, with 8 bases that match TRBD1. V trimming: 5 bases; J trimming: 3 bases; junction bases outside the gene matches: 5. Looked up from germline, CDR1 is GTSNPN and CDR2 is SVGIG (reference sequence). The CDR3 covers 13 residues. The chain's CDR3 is CAWAPGGDYGYTF. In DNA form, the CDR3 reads TGTGCCTGGGCTCCAGGGGGCGACTATGGCTACACCTTC.

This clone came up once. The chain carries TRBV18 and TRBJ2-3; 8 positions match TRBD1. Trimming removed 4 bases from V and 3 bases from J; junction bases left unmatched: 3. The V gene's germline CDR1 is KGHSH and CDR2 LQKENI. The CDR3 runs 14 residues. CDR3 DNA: TGTGCCAGCTCACGGACAGGGAGGACAGATACGCAGTATTTT. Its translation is CASSRTGRTDTQYF.

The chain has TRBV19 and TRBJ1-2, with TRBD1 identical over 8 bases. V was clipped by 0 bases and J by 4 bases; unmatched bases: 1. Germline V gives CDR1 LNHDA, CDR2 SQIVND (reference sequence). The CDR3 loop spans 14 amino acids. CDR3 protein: CASSIDGQGYGYTF. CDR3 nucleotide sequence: TGTGCCAGTAGTATAGATGGACAGGGCTATGGCTACACCTTC.

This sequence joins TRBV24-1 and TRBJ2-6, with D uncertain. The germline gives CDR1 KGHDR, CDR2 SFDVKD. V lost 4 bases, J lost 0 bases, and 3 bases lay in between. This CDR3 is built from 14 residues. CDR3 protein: CATSDDSGANVLTF. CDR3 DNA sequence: TGTGCCACCAGTGACGACTCTGGGGCCAACGTCCTGACTTTC.

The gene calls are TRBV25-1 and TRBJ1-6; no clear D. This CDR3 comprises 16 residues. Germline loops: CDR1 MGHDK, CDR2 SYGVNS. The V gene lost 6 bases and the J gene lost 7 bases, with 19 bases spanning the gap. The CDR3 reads CASRDGGGRLNSPLHF. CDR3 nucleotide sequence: TGTGCCAGCAGAGATGGTGGAGGTCGGTTAAATTCACCCCTCCACTTT.

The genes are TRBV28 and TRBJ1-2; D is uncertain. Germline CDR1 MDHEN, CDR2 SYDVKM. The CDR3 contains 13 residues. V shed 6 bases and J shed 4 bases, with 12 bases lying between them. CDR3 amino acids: CASRLTATYGYTF. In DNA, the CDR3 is TGTGCCAGCAGACTAACAGCTACCTATGGCTACACCTTC.

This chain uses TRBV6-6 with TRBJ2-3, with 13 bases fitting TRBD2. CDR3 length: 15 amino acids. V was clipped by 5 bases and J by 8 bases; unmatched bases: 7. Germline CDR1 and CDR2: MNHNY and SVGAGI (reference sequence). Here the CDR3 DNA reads TGTGCCAGCAGTCCAGGACTAGCGGGAGCGGCTACGCAGTATTTT. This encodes CASSPGLAGAATQYF.

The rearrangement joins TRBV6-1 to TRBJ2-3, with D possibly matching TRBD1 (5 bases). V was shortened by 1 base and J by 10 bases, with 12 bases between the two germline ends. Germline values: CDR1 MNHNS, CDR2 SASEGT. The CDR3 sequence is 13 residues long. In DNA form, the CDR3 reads TGTGCCAGCAGTGAAGTAAGGGGTGAGGCGCAGTATTTT. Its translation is CASSEVRGEAQYF.

Written as DNA, the CDR3 is TGTGCCAGCAGTTTGGGGACTAGTTGGAATGAGCAGTTCTTC. Its protein product is CASSLGTSWNEQFF. V is TRBV28 and J is TRBJ2-1; 8 nucleotides match TRBD2. CDR1 is MDHEN, CDR2 SYDVKM, per germline. J was trimmed by 7 bases and V by 3 bases; bases with no gene match: 5. The length of the CDR3 is 14 residues.

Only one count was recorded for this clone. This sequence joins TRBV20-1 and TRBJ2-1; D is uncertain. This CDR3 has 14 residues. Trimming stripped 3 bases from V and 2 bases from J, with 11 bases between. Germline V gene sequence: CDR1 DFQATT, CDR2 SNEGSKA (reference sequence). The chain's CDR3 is CSASRGVAYNEQFF. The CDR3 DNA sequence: TGCAGTGCTAGTCGAGGAGTAGCCTACAATGAGCAGTTCTTC.

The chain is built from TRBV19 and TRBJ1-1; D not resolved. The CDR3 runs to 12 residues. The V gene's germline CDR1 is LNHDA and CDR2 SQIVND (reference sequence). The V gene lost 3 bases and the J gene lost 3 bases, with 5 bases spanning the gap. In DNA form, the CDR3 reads TGTGCCAGTAGTATGTCAGACACTGAAGCTTTCTTT. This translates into CASSMSDTEAFF. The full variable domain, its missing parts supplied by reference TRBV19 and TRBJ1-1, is DGGITQSPKYLFRKEGQNVTLSCEQNLNHDAMYWYRQDPGQGLRLIYYSQIVNDFQKGDIAEGYSVSREKKESFPLTVTSAQKNPTAFYLCASSMSDTEAFFGQGTRLTVV.

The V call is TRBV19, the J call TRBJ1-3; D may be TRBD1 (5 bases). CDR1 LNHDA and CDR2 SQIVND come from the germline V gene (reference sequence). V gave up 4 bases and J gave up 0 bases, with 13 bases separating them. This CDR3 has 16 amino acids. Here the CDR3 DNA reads TGTGCCAGTAGTACGGAGGGGTCTGACTCTGGAAACACCATATATTTT. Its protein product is CASSTEGSDSGNTIYF.